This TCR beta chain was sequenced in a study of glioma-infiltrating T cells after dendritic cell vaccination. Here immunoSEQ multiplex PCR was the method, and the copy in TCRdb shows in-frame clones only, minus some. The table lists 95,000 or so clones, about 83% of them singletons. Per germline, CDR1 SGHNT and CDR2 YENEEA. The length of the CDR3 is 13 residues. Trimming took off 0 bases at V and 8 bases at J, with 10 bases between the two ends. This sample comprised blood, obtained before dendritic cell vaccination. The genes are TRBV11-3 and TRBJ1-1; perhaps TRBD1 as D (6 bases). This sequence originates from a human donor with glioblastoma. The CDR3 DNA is TGTGCCAGCAGCTTAGAGTCGCAGGGGGAAGCTTTCTTT. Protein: CASSLESQGEAFF.